These 4 T cell receptor beta chains came from one sample sequenced in a study of neurological immune-mediated disorders. Via MiXCR, TCRdb re-called the 5' RACE reads, giving one row per CDR3 protein. The sample records tens of thousands of distinct CDR3 sequences, 13% to 15% being singletons. Source material: CD4+ T cells from blood. The receptors stem from a woman aged 55-69 years with HTLV-1-associated myelopathy (HAM/TSP).

At least ten counts were recorded for this clonotype. V is TRBV9 and J is TRBJ2-1, with 8 bases that match TRBD2. This CDR3 is built from 15 residues. Germline V gene sequence: CDR1 SGDLS, CDR2 YYNGEE. Trimming removed 4 bases from V and 9 bases from J; junction bases left unmatched: 12. The CDR3 DNA reads TGTGCCAGCAGCCCGTCACCGGGGGGGGGCGGTGAGCAGTTCTTC. Protein: CASSPSPGGGGEQFF.

This clonotype has ten or more counts. The CDR3 nucleotides are TGTGCCAGCAGCAACAGGGGGTCGAGGACTGAAGCTTTCTTT. Amino acids: CASSNRGSRTEAFF. The chain couples TRBV6-5 to TRBJ1-1; 8 bases align to TRBD1. This CDR3 has 14 amino acids. V lost 6 bases and J lost 5; bases outside the gene matches: 8. Per the germline V gene, CDR1 is MNHEY and CDR2 is SVGAGI.

About this clonotype: A junction end diverges from the germline sequence, so it may reflect a read error. The V call is TRBV27, the J call TRBJ2-5; no firm D call. The CDR3 covers 14 residues. Germline V CDR1 and CDR2: MNHEY, SMNVEV (reference sequence). Here the CDR3 reads CASASQPSQETQYF. The CDR3 DNA reads as TGTGCCAGCGCTAGTCAGCCCTCCCAAGAGACGCAGTACTTC.

This sequence joins TRBV6-5 and TRBJ2-6; unclear D gene. Trimming left V 1 base short and J 2 bases short, with 15 bases between. CDR1 and CDR2 from the germline V gene are MNHEY and SVGAGI. CDR3 length: 18 amino acids. The CDR3 DNA sequence: TGTGCCAGCAGTTACTTCGGGCAGGTTAGCACTGGGGCCAACGTCCTGACTTTC. Amino acid sequence: CASSYFGQVSTGANVLTF.